The 8 T cell receptor beta chains presented below share a single source sample, sequenced in a study of quantifying T cell responses using KT2 cells. Overall study: cDNA was made from DNase-treated RNA using alpha and beta constant primers.

The cDNA 3' end received a ligated oligonucleotide with a UMI. An equimolar mix of RC1.1 and RC1.2 primed the beta chain across TRBC1 and TRBC2. TCRdb reprocessed the UMI-ligation and nested PCR reads via MiXCR and lists one record per CDR3 protein. The data show over 35,000 distinct CDR3 sequences, with 15% to 20% seen just once and 40% to 45% held by the top ten. Material for sequencing was PBMCs spiked with cells of the T cell clone KT2. These receptors were obtained from a human donor.

This clonotype appeared many times. The chain recombines TRBV29-1 with TRBJ2-1; 10 bases align to TRBD1. The germline CDR1 and CDR2 sequences are SQVTM and ANQGSEA. V gave up 5 bases and J gave up 8 bases; unmatched junction bases: 9. The CDR3 length is 14 residues. CDR3 loop: CSVSDRGHGDEQFF. CDR3 DNA: TGCAGCGTTTCAGACAGGGGGCACGGAGATGAGCAGTTCTTC.

The chain joins TRBV12-3 or TRBV12-4 to TRBJ2-1, with 9 bases matching TRBD2. Germline trimming cut 5 bases from V and 2 bases from J; bases unmatched to any gene: 4. The CDR3 totals 15 residues. The CDR3 bases are TGTGCCAGCAGTCGGAGCGGGGGGCCCTACAATGAGCAGTTCTTC. It specifies CASSRSGGPYNEQFF.

This clonotype came up a few times. The gene calls are TRBV12-3 or TRBV12-4 and TRBJ2-1, with 10 bases aligning to TRBD2. Trimming at V came to 5 bases and at J to 6 bases, leaving 16 bases not matched to a gene. This CDR3 is built from 18 residues. The CDR3 region is CASSRGGASGSPRNEQFF. The CDR3 DNA follows: TGTGCCAGCAGTCGGGGGGGGGCTAGCGGGAGCCCCCGCAATGAGCAGTTCTTC.

This clonotype occurred a few times. The chain recombines TRBV20-1 with TRBJ2-3; 11 nucleotides align to TRBD2. The CDR3 is made up of 15 amino acids. Trimming cost V 2 bases and J 2 bases; bases outside gene matches: 3. Per germline, CDR1 DFQATT and CDR2 SNEGSKA (reference sequence). The CDR3 DNA follows: TGCAGTGCTAGATTAGCGGGAGGGATCACAGATACGCAGTATTTT. Protein sequence: CSARLAGGITDTQYF.

This clonotype was seen at least ten times. The rearrangement joins TRBV11-2 to TRBJ2-5; 7 nucleotides match TRBD1. V was clipped by 5 bases and J by 3 bases; unmatched bases: 3. Germline CDR1 reads SGHAT; CDR2 reads FQNNGV. CDR3 length: 13 amino acids. The CDR3 is CASSPGQKETQYF. As DNA, the CDR3 is TGTGCCAGCAGCCCGGGACAGAAAGAGACCCAGTACTTC.

This clonotype was found a few times. This chain joins TRBV19 and TRBJ1-1; D gene uncertain. The CDR3 consists of 15 residues. Germline CDR1 LNHDA, CDR2 SQIVND (reference sequence). V was trimmed by 6 bases and J by 1 base, leaving 15 bases between them. CDR3 loop: CASRGPGAANTEAFF. Here the CDR3 DNA reads TGTGCCAGTAGGGGCCCGGGCGCGGCGAACACTGAAGCTTTCTTT.

This clonotype has a handful of counts. J is TRBJ1-1 and V is TRBV29-1; D is uncertain. The CDR3 extends over 13 amino acids. Germline V CDR1 and CDR2: SQVTM, ANQGSEA. The V end lost 6 bases, the J end lost 8 bases, and 19 bases lay between the germline ends. The DNA of the CDR3 is TGCAGCGTCGTGGAGATAGTCTGGGAAGAAGCTTTCTTT. Its protein product is CSVVEIVWEEAFF.

The chain links TRBV5-1 to TRBJ2-5; the D gene is possibly TRBD1 (6 bases). From germline, CDR1 is SGHRS and CDR2 YFSETQ. V lost 2 bases and J 0 bases, leaving 8 bases between the germline ends. This CDR3 spans 14 amino acids. CDR3 residues: CASSFRGDQETQYF. The CDR3 bases are TGCGCCAGCAGCTTCAGGGGCGACCAAGAGACCCAGTACTTC.